The sample holds many counts of the clone carrying this T cell receptor beta chain. What it binds is not known. This entry comes from a study of T cell repertoires in cytomegalovirus infection. The wider study: Indicated by public TCR beta signatures were CMV infection and matching HLA type. Study-wide results and caveats: Clonotypes of TCR beta that were HLA-C-restricted and CMV-specific dominated the ex vivo response. Cumulative public TCR beta family frequency identified carriers of CMV plus the relevant HLA.

TCRdb reanalysed the reads using MiXCR and keeps one entry per CDR3 protein. The sample records about 490,000 distinct CDR3 sequences, over 9% being singletons. Germline CDR1 and CDR2: MDHEN and SYDVKM. The trim removed 7 bases at V and 2 bases at J, leaving 4 bases unmatched. The CDR3 consists of 13 residues. Source material: PBMCs. The rearrangement joins TRBV28 to TRBJ2-7; 8 positions agree with TRBD1. The TCR comes from a human donor in good health (CMV status not recorded). Some clones in this sample may be carry-over from other donors' samples. In DNA, the CDR3 is TGTGCCAGCACAGGGGGCTATACCTACGAGCAGTACTTC. It codes for CASTGGYTYEQYF.